The TCR beta chain described here comes from a study of cytomegalovirus exposure and HLA in healthy donors. Using immunoSEQ multiplex PCR, the repertoire was profiled, and TCRdb retains in-frame clones only, with some absent. The sample has roughly 120,000 clones; almost 90% are singletons. Study-level findings and limits: Fewer than 200 TCR beta chains were listed as cytomegalovirus-associated. Most TCR sequences were seen very rarely across donors, but some public TCRs occurred in many.

Of note for this clone: Antigen unknown.

The germline V gene encodes CDR1 SGHTA and CDR2 FQGNSA. This CDR3 region has 20 residues. V shed 0 bases and J 6 bases; nucleotides not matched to a gene: 12. Sequenced input: PBMCs. The TCR comes from a woman under 30 in good health and CMV-seronegative. The rearrangement joins TRBV7-2 to TRBJ2-1; 15 bases map to TRBD2. The CDR3 sequence: CASSLAGLAGGGGTPNEQFF. The DNA of the CDR3 is TGTGCCAGCAGCTTAGCGGGACTAGCGGGGGGTGGGGGGACCCCCAATGAGCAGTTCTTC.